Below are 9 T cell receptor beta chains sequenced from a single sample in a study of regulatory T cells in long-lasting Graves disease. The sample's time point: newly diagnosed GD, antithyroid drugs for less than 3 months. RNA from PBMCs was the source of the TCR library. Building of the TCR beta libraries involved iRepertoire HTBI primers and Arm-PCR of CDR3 regions. TCRdb recomputed calls from the multiplex PCR reads with MiXCR, one row per CDR3 protein. Altogether about 240,000 distinct CDR3 sequences are present, 20% being singletons, with the ten largest covering about 15%. The input for sequencing was peripheral blood mononuclear cells (PBMCs), taken at new diagnosis, from a patient treated with antithyroid drugs. These receptors were obtained from a female donor with Graves disease.

This clonotype was recorded many times. The rearrangement links TRBV7-2 to TRBJ2-5; TRBD2 matches at 7 bases. Trimming took 5 bases from V and 5 from J; bases not matched to a gene: 8. CDR3 length: 14 amino acids. Germline assignment: CDR1 SGHTA and CDR2 FQGNSA. The CDR3 spells CASSQTTSQETQYF. The CDR3, as DNA: TGTGCCAGCAGCCAGACGACTAGCCAGGAGACCCAGTACTTC. Combining the CDR3 with reference TRBV7-2 and TRBJ2-5 gives the whole variable domain GAGVSQSPSNKVTEKGKDVELRCDPISGHTALYWYRQSLGQGLEFLIYFQGNSAPDKSGLPSDRFSAERTGGSVSTLTIQRTQQEDSAVYLCASSQTTSQETQYFGPGTRLLVL.

This chain connects TRBV11-2 to TRBJ2-1, with TRBD1 matching 8 bases. CDR3 length equals 13 residues. V dropped 4 bases and J dropped 5; count of bases not matched to a gene: 1. The germline V gene encodes CDR1 SGHAT and CDR2 FQNNGV. The CDR3 spells CASSSDRDNEQFF. In nucleotides, the CDR3 is TGTGCCAGCAGCTCGGACAGGGACAATGAGCAGTTCTTC. The variable domain in full, completed from reference TRBV11-2 and TRBJ2-1, reads EAGVAQSPRYKIIEKRQSVAFWCNPISGHATLYWYQQILGQGPKLLIQFQNNGVVDDSQLPKDRFSAERLKGVDSTLKIQPAKLEDSAVYLCASSSDRDNEQFFGPGTRLTVL.

The V and J genes are TRBV18 and TRBJ2-7; no reliable D call. The CDR3 has 12 amino acids. Germline-derived CDR1 and CDR2 are KGHSH and LQKENI. Trimming cost V 3 bases and J 7 bases, with 10 bases left between them. Written as DNA, the CDR3 is TGTGCCAGCTCACCCTTGGGGTTGGAGCAGTACTTC. This gives the protein CASSPLGLEQYF.

The CDR3 sequence is CASSPRGPTDTQYF. Written as DNA, the CDR3 is TGTGCCAGCAGCCCCAGGGGACCCACAGATACGCAGTATTTT. This rearrangement joins TRBV6-2 or TRBV6-3 to TRBJ2-1; tentatively, D is TRBD1 (6 bases). The DNA end favors TRBJ2-3, so the J call may be wrong. The CDR3 sequence is 14 residues long. CDR1 MNHEY and CDR2 SVGEGT come from the germline V gene.

This clonotype was seen many times. This CDR3 is CASKVVPAYNEQFF. CDR3 sequence (DNA): TGTGCCAGCAAAGTCGTGCCGGCATACAATGAGCAGTTCTTC. The chain couples TRBV27 to TRBJ2-1, with no clear D. The germline V and J ends were trimmed by 7 bases and 4 bases, with 14 bases remaining between them. CDR1 is MNHEY and CDR2 is SMNVEV in the germline V gene (reference sequence). The CDR3 runs to 14 residues.

This clonotype was observed at least ten times. This sequence joins TRBV20-1 and TRBJ2-1, with 10 bases lining up with TRBD2. This CDR3 is built from 15 residues. In germline, CDR1 is DFQATT, CDR2 SNEGSKA (reference sequence). CDR3 DNA: TGCAGCGCCGGCCGGGTAGCGGGGGGATACAATGAGCAGTTCTTC. The encoded protein is CSAGRVAGGYNEQFF.

The CDR3 spells CASSSSVQLHNEQFF. The CDR3 DNA reads as TGCGCCAGCAGCTCTAGTGTGCAGCTCCACAATGAGCAGTTCTTC. V usage is TRBV5-1 and J usage is TRBJ2-1; unclear D gene. The CDR3 has 15 amino acids. The V gene's germline CDR1 is SGHRS and CDR2 YFSETQ. V shed 3 bases and J shed 5 bases, with 15 bases lying between them.

This clonotype was detected many times. The chain is built from TRBV10-3 and TRBJ2-2, with 14 bases identical to TRBD2. J lost 4 bases, V lost 5 bases, and 6 bases had no gene match. CDR3 size: 17 residues. Germline V gene data show CDR1 as ENHRY and CDR2 as SYGVKD. The DNA for the CDR3 is TGTGCCATCAGTCAGACTAGCGGGAGGGCCGGCACCGGGGAGCTGTTTTTT. Its translation is CAISQTSGRAGTGELFF.

This clonotype occurred many times. This sequence joins TRBV20-1 and TRBJ2-1; D may correspond to TRBD1 or TRBD2 (5 bases each). Per germline, CDR1 DFQATT and CDR2 SNEGSKA (reference sequence). The CDR3 contains 14 residues. Trimming removed 1 base at V and 7 bases at J, with 14 bases between. This CDR3 is CSARGGTPRNEQFF. The CDR3 DNA is TGCAGTGCTAGAGGGGGGACGCCCAGGAATGAGCAGTTCTTC.